This T cell receptor beta chain was documented in a study of cytomegalovirus exposure and HLA in healthy donors. Per germline, CDR1 ENHRY and CDR2 SYGVKD. The CDR3 covers 13 residues. Trimming removed 7 bases at V and 0 bases at J, with 9 bases between. 60 Vbeta and 13 Jbeta primers were used in PCR. TCRdb keeps only in-frame clones here, not all; method: immunoSEQ multiplex PCR. In all, the sample yields 25,000 to 35,000 clones. The receptor's source is a man aged 40-50 years in good health and CMV-seronegative. This chain links TRBV10-3 with TRBJ1-1, with D tentatively TRBD1 (6 bases). The sequencing input was PBMCs. The CDR3 here is CAIKGGMNTEAFF. In nucleotides, the CDR3 is TGTGCCATCAAGGGGGGGATGAACACTGAAGCTTTCTTT.